This T cell receptor (beta chain) was captured in a study of blood T cell repertoires in COVID-19. Background on the study: From the United States, Italy and Spain came samples of acute and convalescent COVID-19. T cells, B-cell-depleted T cells, or PBMCs provided the cDNA or gDNA that served as material.

The CDR3 consists of 15 residues. Germline V gene data show CDR1 as SGHAT and CDR2 as FQNNGV. V gave up 8 bases and J gave up 1 base, with 15 bases separating them. Original data processing: Using reference gene primer amplification, nucleated cell counts were estimated. Profiled with immunoSEQ multiplex PCR; TCRdb holds only in-frame clones, not every one. V, J and clone size derive from that table, while D and trimming were established from the DNA sequence. The repertoire holds tens of thousands of clones, with more than 60% as singletons. J is TRBJ2-1 and V is TRBV11-2, with D possibly being TRBD2 (6 bases). The source material was peripheral blood. The source of this sequence is a woman aged 45-65 years with active or convalescent COVID-19. In DNA, the CDR3 is TGTGCCAGCGCTAGGCCGGGACTGTCCTACAATGAGCAGTTCTTC. Protein sequence: CASARPGLSYNEQFF.